This note documents a single T cell receptor beta chain sequence. Its antigen is unidentified. From germline, CDR1 is LGHNA and CDR2 YNFKEQ. The CDR3 sequence is 17 residues long. The trim removed 0 bases at V and 3 bases at J, leaving 4 bases unmatched. The data were obtained in a study of cytomegalovirus exposure and HLA in healthy donors. Looking at the study overall: Inside one of the first data releases sat 75 million to 100 million unique TCRs taken from HLA-typed donors.

Findings of the study overall: Rarity marked most TCR sequences, yet some public TCRs occurred in many donors. Earlier results showed most TCR beta V segments being productive about 87% or about 30% of the time.

The PCR contained 60 Vbeta and 13 Jbeta primers. Generated by immunoSEQ multiplex PCR, the TCRdb table keeps only in-frame clones and is missing some. The sample includes more than 100,000 clones, 50% to 75% of them seen just once. The sample comprised PBMCs. The chain recombines TRBV4-2 with TRBJ1-6; 8 bases are shared with TRBD1. The receptor comes from a woman between 40 and 55 years old in good health and CMV-seronegative. The chain's CDR3 is CASSQDRQGSYNSPLHF. The CDR3, as DNA: TGTGCCAGCAGCCAAGATAGACAGGGGAGCTATAATTCACCCCTCCACTTT.